These 8 T cell receptor beta chains originate from one sample sequenced in a study of T cell responses to AZD1222 COVID-19 vaccine. The assay was immunoSEQ multiplex PCR, and TCRdb's table has in-frame clones only and misses some. This repertoire shows 150,000 to 180,000 clones, 90% found once; its top ten account for under 20%. Sample: peripheral blood, taken on day 0 of AZD1222 vaccination. Receptor source: an adult in good health.

The chain has TRBV29-1 and TRBJ1-2, with D uncertain. With 6 bases removed from V and 5 bases from J, the gap between germline ends came to 13 bases. The CDR3 is 12 residues long. Germline CDR1 reads SQVTM; CDR2 reads ANQGSEA. CDR3 residues: CSVEMGVYGYTF. The CDR3 coding sequence is TGCAGCGTGGAAATGGGAGTGTATGGCTACACCTTC.

This clone occurred once. The rearrangement joins TRBV20-1 to TRBJ2-3, with TRBD2 matching over 10 bases. V dropped 3 bases and J dropped 4; count of bases not matched to a gene: 7. Germline-derived CDR1 and CDR2 are DFQATT and SNEGSKA (reference sequence). The CDR3 extends over 15 amino acids. CDR3 sequence (DNA): TGCAGTGCTAGTAAGCCTAGCGGGAGCGCAGATACGCAGTATTTT. This translates into CSASKPSGSADTQYF.

The CDR3 spells CATSGTGRTEAFF. CDR3 bases: TGTGCCACCTCCGGGACAGGGAGGACTGAAGCTTTCTTT. V usage is TRBV24-1 and J usage is TRBJ1-1; 9 positions agree with TRBD1. V lost 9 bases and J lost 5; bases outside the gene matches: 6. Germline V gene lookup returns CDR1 KGHDR and CDR2 SFDVKD. CDR3 length equals 13 residues.

The chain carries TRBV7-8 and TRBJ2-1; 11 positions match TRBD2. CDR1 is SGHVS, CDR2 FQNEAQ, per germline. This CDR3 contains 19 residues. The junction had 22 bases not matched to a gene; V was cut back by 5 bases and J by 10 bases. CDR3 sequence reads: CASSPRDRVSGRAIGEQFF. The CDR3 bases are TGTGCCAGCAGCCCCCGGGACAGGGTTAGCGGGAGGGCGATCGGAGAGCAGTTCTTC.

In this sample, this clone turned up once. This chain uses TRBV2 with TRBJ2-5, with 9 bases aligning to TRBD2. The CDR3 contains 13 residues. CDR1 is SNHLY and CDR2 is FYNNEI in the germline V gene. V lost 4 bases, J lost 5 bases, and 2 bases stayed unmatched. The CDR3, as DNA: TGTGCCAGCAGTGGGACTAGCGCGGAGACCCAGTACTTC. It yields the protein CASSGTSAETQYF.

The gene calls are TRBV19 and TRBJ1-2, with D possibly matching TRBD1 (5 bases). CDR3 length equals 14 residues. In germline, CDR1 is LNHDA, CDR2 SQIVND (reference sequence). V was trimmed by 4 bases and J by 4 bases, leaving 13 bases between them. The CDR3 region has the DNA TGTGCCAGTAGTACTATGACAGCCCTCTATGGCTACACCTTC. This gives the protein CASSTMTALYGYTF.

V usage is TRBV3-1 (or the pseudogene TRBV3-2) and J usage is TRBJ1-1, with a weak D call TRBD1 (5 bases). Per the germline V gene, CDR1 is LGHDT and CDR2 is YNNKEL (reference sequence). Trimming took off 2 bases at V and 4 bases at J, with 11 bases between the two ends. CDR3 length equals 14 residues. The CDR3 nucleotides are TGTGCCAGCAGCCAAACAGGCCTGGGCACTGAAGCTTTCTTT. Translated: CASSQTGLGTEAFF.

The V and J genes are TRBV2 and TRBJ2-3; D might be TRBD1 or TRBD2, each matching 5 bases. Germline CDR1 and CDR2: SNHLY and FYNNEI. V lost 8 bases and J 5 bases, leaving 14 bases between the germline ends. The CDR3 is 13 amino acids. CDR3 in DNA: TGTGCCAGCGTAGCCGTTGGGGGAGATACGCAGTATTTT. Its translation: CASVAVGGDTQYF.